This paragraph reports one TCR beta chain. The antigen is undetermined. These data originate in a study of early T cells in non-severe SARS-CoV-2 infection. Study-wide context: The study sequenced bulk RNA from unsorted whole blood, with chains unpaired. Study results and caveats: Sequences matched to VDJdb favored anti-spike CD8 responses, while private and CD4 specificities were missed.

Individual cDNA molecules each received unique molecular identifiers attached to them. A single record per CDR3 protein comes from TCRdb applying MiXCR to the 5' RACE reads. The sample lists 63,000 or so distinct CDR3 sequences; 11% were seen once. CDR3 size: 12 residues. J was trimmed by 3 bases and V by 2 bases; bases with no gene match: 0. Germline V gene data show CDR1 as DFQATT and CDR2 as SNEGSKA (reference sequence). Sequences were derived from whole blood, sampled at baseline. The TCR sequence derives from an adult who was a healthcare worker with PCR-confirmed SARS-CoV-2 infection or an uninfected control (not recorded which). This chain joins TRBV20-1 and TRBJ1-1; 7 bases align to TRBD1. In DNA form, the CDR3 reads TGCAGTGCTAGAACAGGGGACACTGAAGCTTTCTTT. Residues: CSARTGDTEAFF.